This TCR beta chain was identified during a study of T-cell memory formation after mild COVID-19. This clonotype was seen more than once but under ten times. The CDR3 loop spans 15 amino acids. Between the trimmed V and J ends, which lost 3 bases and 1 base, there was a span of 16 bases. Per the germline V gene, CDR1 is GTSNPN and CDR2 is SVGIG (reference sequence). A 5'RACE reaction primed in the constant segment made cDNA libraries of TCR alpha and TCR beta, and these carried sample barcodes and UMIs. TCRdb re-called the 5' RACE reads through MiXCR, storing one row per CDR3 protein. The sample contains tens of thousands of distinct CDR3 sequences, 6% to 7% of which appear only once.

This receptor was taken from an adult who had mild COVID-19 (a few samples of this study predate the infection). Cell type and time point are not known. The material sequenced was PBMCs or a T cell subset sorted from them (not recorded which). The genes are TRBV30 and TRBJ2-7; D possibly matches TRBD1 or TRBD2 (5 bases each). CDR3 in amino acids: CAWSGDVRQSYEQYF. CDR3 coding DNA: TGTGCCTGGAGCGGGGACGTTCGACAATCCTACGAGCAGTACTTC.